One sample yielded the 11 T cell receptor delta chains listed below, sequenced in a study of DNA immune sequencing with unique molecular identifiers. Primers for all 8 TRDV and 4 TRDJ genes amplified genomic DNA in 32-plex. In around 3 barcoding PCR cycles, molecules received a 12-nucleotide UMI, then adapter PCR followed. TCRdb reanalysed the multiplex PCR reads with CATT. The repertoire holds 1,500 to 2,000 delta-chain clones, with about 6.3% as singletons. The specimen was gamma-delta T cells from buffy coat blood. Source of these receptors: a human donor in good health.

In regard to this clone: A far more abundant clone sits one base away, making this likely a read error. Other nucleotide sequences from this sample produce the same CDR3. V usage is TRDV2 and J usage is TRDJ3; 9 bases fit TRDD3. The CDR3 runs to 21 residues. Per germline, CDR1 GEAIGNYY and CDR2 EKD. Trimming cost V 2 bases and J 0 bases; bases outside gene matches: 13. Here the CDR3 reads CACDSVLGDTSGSWDTRQMFF. CDR3 nucleotide sequence: TGTGCCTGTGACAGCGTACTAGGGGATACGTCCGGCTCCTGGGACACCCGACAGATGTTTTTC.

This clone appeared a few times. The amino acid sequence in TCRdb belongs to a much larger clone and departs from this DNA's translation at residue 8, likely a sequencing read error; the sequence shown is translated from the DNA. The gene calls are TRDV2 and TRDJ1; tentatively, D is TRDD3 (5 bases). Looked up from germline, CDR1 is GEAIGNYY and CDR2 is EKD. Trimming removed 3 bases from V and 2 bases from J, with 24 bases in between. The CDR3 runs 18 residues. In DNA, the CDR3 is TGTGCCTGTGACGAGGTGGGGAATACGCGACCGGTAACCGATAAACTCATCTTT. Amino acid sequence: CACDEVGNTRPVTDKLIF.

This clone qualifies as large (0.1 to 1%). The chain combines TRDV2 with TRDJ1; the match to TRDD3 covers 13 bases. In germline, CDR1 is GEAIGNYY, CDR2 EKD. The ends lost 1 base at V and 7 bases at J; junction bases unmatched: 8. The CDR3 has 16 amino acids. CDR3 residues: CACDTLTGGYVAKLIF. The CDR3, as DNA: TGTGCCTGTGACACACTCACTGGGGGATACGTTGCTAAACTCATCTTT.

In this sample, this clone is medium-sized. The CDR3 DNA reads as TGTGCCTGTGACAAGCTACGAGGGGATAAGTCCTACACCGATAAACTCATCTTT. It specifies CACDKLRGDKSYTDKLIF. The rearrangement joins TRDV2 to TRDJ1; 7 nucleotides align to TRDD3. In germline, CDR1 is GEAIGNYY, CDR2 EKD. After removal of 2 bases from V and 0 bases from J, the junction contained 14 bases not matched to a gene. This CDR3 spans 18 amino acids.

This clone counts as medium-sized. This specimen includes other DNA sequences encoding the same CDR3. V and J are TRDV2 and TRDJ1; D is undetermined. This CDR3 has 13 amino acids. The V end was cut by 3 bases, the J end by 3 bases, with 10 bases between. Germline-derived CDR1 and CDR2 are GEAIGNYY and EKD. CDR3 protein: CACDALTSDKLIF. CDR3 coding DNA: TGTGCCTGTGACGCGTTAACCTCCGATAAACTCATCTTT.

Sample share makes this clone medium-sized. Other DNA sequences in the same sample also yield this CDR3. The chain couples TRDV2 to TRDJ1; 11 positions match TRDD3. CDR1 and CDR2 from the germline V gene are GEAIGNYY and EKD. The CDR3 loop spans 18 amino acids. The V segment lost 0 bases and the J segment 0 bases; nucleotides outside the gene matches: 8. CDR3 region: CACDTVLGDRKYTDKLIF. DNA of the CDR3: TGTGCCTGTGACACCGTACTGGGGGATAGGAAGTACACCGATAAACTCATCTTT.

This clone has only a few counts. This likely reflects a read error, since a far larger clone is one base away. The same CDR3 also results from other DNA sequences found in this sample. The chain recombines TRDV2 with TRDJ3; TRDD3 matches at 13 bases. The germline gives CDR1 GEAIGNYY, CDR2 EKD. The trim removed 2 bases at V and 2 bases at J, leaving 8 bases unmatched. The CDR3 runs to 20 residues. The CDR3 DNA follows: TGTGCCTGTGACAGCGTACTGGGGGATACGCAAACCTGGGACACCCGACAGATGTTTTTC. It specifies CACDSVLGDTQTWDTRQMFF.

This clone was observed a few times. The TCRdb protein, from a much larger clone, departs from this DNA's translation at residue 18, likely by read error; the protein shown derives from the DNA. This chain connects TRDV2 to TRDJ1; the D gene is possibly TRDD3 (6 bases). The length of the CDR3 is 20 residues. Germline V CDR1 and CDR2: GEAIGNYY, EKD. As DNA, the CDR3 is TGTGCCTGTGACACCGTACGCCCTGCTTCCCCCCTGGGGCCGCCCGGTAAAATCATCTTT. The encoded protein is CACDTVRPASPLGPPGKIIF.

The J gene is TRDJ1, the V gene TRDV1, with D perhaps TRDD3 (6 bases). In the absence of a J gene in TCRdb, the DNA was matched to germline to assign it here. Per the germline V gene, CDR1 is TSWWSYY and CDR2 is QGS. The V and J ends lost 3 bases and 2 bases respectively, with 31 bases between them. The length of the CDR3 is 21 residues. The CDR3 DNA reads TGTGCTCTTGGGGACTCATACCTGGGACGACCTGGGGAGAGTAGGACCGATAAACTCATCTTT. It encodes CALGDSYLGRPGESRTDKLIF.

The table lists this clone with a few counts. With only one base between it and a far larger clone, this is likely a read error. This sample also contains other DNA sequences that code for the same CDR3. This chain joins TRDV2 and TRDJ1; 9 bases fit TRDD3. Germline CDR1 reads GEAIGNYY; CDR2 reads EKD. J lost 2 bases, V lost 3 bases, and 15 bases had no gene match. CDR3 length equals 18 residues. CDR3 bases: TGTGCCTGTGACTCCATCTCTAGTACTGGGGGAAAGACCGATAAACTCATCTTT. Protein: CACDSISSTGGKTDKLIF.

This clone was detected only a few times. The chain carries TRDV2 and TRDJ1; D not certain. The germline V gene has CDR1 GEAIGNYY and CDR2 EKD. Between the trimmed V and J ends, which lost 0 bases and 0 bases, there was a span of 22 bases. The CDR3 loop spans 19 amino acids. The CDR3 here is CACDTLVTRPPTDTDKLIF. In DNA, the CDR3 is TGTGCCTGTGACACCCTGGTGACGAGGCCCCCCACGGACACCGATAAACTCATCTTT.